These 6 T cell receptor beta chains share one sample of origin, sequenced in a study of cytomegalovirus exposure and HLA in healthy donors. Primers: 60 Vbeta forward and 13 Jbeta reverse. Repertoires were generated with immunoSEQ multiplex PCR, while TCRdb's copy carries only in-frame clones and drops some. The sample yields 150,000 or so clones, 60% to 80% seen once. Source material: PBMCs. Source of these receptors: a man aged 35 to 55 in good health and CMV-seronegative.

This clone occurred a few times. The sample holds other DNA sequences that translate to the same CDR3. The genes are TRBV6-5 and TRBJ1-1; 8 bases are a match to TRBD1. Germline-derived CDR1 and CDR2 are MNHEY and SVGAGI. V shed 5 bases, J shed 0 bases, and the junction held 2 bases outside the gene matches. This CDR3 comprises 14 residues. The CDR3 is CASSRDRMNTEAFF. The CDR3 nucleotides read TGTGCCAGCAGTCGGGACAGGATGAACACTGAAGCTTTCTTT.

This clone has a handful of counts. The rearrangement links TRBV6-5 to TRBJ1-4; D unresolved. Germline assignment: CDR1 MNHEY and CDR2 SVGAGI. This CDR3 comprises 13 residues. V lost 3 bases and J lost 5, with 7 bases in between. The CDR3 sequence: CASSYGPNEKLFF. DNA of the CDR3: TGTGCCAGCAGTTATGGCCCAAATGAAAAACTGTTTTTT.

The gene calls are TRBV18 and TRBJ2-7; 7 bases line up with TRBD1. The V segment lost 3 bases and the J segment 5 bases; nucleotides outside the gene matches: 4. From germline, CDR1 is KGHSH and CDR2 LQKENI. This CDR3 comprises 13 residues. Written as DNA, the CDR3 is TGTGCCAGCTCACCGGGACAGCAGGACGAGCAGTACTTC. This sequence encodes CASSPGQQDEQYF.

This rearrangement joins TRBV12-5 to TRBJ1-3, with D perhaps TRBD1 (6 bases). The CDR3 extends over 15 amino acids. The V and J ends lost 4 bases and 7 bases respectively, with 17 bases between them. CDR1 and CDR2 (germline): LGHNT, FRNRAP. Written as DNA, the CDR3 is TGTGCTAGTGGTTCCCAACAGGGAGTCCGGAACACCATATATTTT. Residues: CASGSQQGVRNTIYF.

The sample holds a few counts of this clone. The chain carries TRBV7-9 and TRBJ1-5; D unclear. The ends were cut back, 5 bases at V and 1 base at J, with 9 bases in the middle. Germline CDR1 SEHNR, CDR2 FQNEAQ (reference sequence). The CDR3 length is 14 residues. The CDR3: CASSMTNSNQPQHF. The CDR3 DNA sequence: TGTGCCAGCAGCATGACAAACAGCAATCAGCCCCAGCATTTT.

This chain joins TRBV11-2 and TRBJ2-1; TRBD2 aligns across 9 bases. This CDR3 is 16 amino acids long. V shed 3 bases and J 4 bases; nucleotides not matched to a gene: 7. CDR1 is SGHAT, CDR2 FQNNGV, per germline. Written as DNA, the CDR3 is TGTGCCAGCAGCTTTATGCGGGGGGGCGGTTACAATGAGCAGTTCTTC. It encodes CASSFMRGGGYNEQFF.